These 16 T cell receptor beta chains were all obtained from the same sample, sequenced in a study of CD8+CD57+ T cells in acquired aplastic anemia. All sequencing subjects had displayed CD8+CD57+ cell expansion on flow cytometry. Profiling of TCR beta VDJ combinations and CDR3 sequences used genomic DNA as template. TCRdb passed the reads through MiXCR, listing each CDR3 protein once. The sample consists of about 200,000 distinct CDR3 sequences, 60% to 80% of them appearing once. Sequences were obtained from sorted CD4+, CD8+, or CD8+CD57+ T cells (not recorded which) from PBMCs. These receptor sequences come from a human donor with aplastic anemia.

J is TRBJ2-1 and V is TRBV20-1; the D gene is possibly TRBD1 (6 bases). Trimming cost V 1 base and J 8 bases, with 21 bases left between them. From germline, CDR1 is DFQATT and CDR2 SNEGSKA (reference sequence). This CDR3 comprises 16 residues. The chain's CDR3 is CSARGLRDTLIDEQFF. For the CDR3, the DNA is TGCAGTGCTAGAGGGCTTAGGGACACCTTAATAGATGAGCAGTTCTTC.

The gene calls are TRBV7-9 and TRBJ2-7, with 13 bases identical to TRBD2. This CDR3 is built from 13 residues. V trimming: 10 bases; J trimming: 6 bases; junction bases outside the gene matches: 6. CDR1 and CDR2 from the germline V gene are SEHNR and FQNEAQ (reference sequence). As DNA, the CDR3 is TGTGCCACGGGGACTAGCGGGATTCTCGAGCAGTACTTC. This gives the protein CATGTSGILEQYF.

This chain joins TRBV2 and TRBJ2-5; 15 bases match TRBD2. Losses at the gene ends were 6 bases for V and 2 bases for J; bases not matched to a gene: 4. CDR3 length equals 16 residues. Per the germline V gene, CDR1 is SNHLY and CDR2 is FYNNEI. The CDR3 sequence: CASSMGLAGGQETQYF. DNA for the CDR3: TGTGCCAGCAGCATGGGACTAGCGGGAGGTCAAGAGACCCAGTACTTC.

This rearrangement joins TRBV7-2 to TRBJ1-3; D is undetermined. The CDR3 is 15 amino acids. Germline V lookup: CDR1 SGHTA, CDR2 FQGNSA. The V end was cut by 4 bases, the J end by 0 bases, with 10 bases between. DNA of the CDR3: TGTGCCAGCAGCTGGACGGGCCCCTCTGGAAACACCATATATTTT. This sequence encodes CASSWTGPSGNTIYF.

The chain joins TRBV12-3 or TRBV12-4 to TRBJ2-2; 7 bases agree with TRBD2. The J segment lost 5 bases and the V segment lost 5 bases, leaving 8 bases of the junction unmatched. The CDR3 covers 15 residues. The CDR3 is CASSLEGGSTGELFF. The CDR3 DNA follows: TGTGCCAGCAGTCTAGAGGGCGGGAGTACCGGGGAGCTGTTTTTT.

CDR3 residues: CASSVDRGYYGYTF. The CDR3, as DNA: TGTGCCAGCAGCGTAGACAGGGGCTACTATGGCTACACCTTC. This chain uses TRBV9 with TRBJ1-2; 7 nucleotides agree with TRBD1. After removal of 0 bases from V and 3 bases from J, the junction contained 2 bases not matched to a gene. This CDR3 is 14 amino acids long. Germline V gives CDR1 SGDLS, CDR2 YYNGEE.

This clonotype came up many times. The chain recombines TRBV20-1 with TRBJ2-7, with a tentative D call TRBD1 (6 bases). V was cut by 5 bases and J by 0 bases, with 11 bases left in between. The CDR3 covers 13 residues. From germline, CDR1 is DFQATT and CDR2 SNEGSKA (reference sequence). CDR3 bases: TGCAGTGCTGACAGGTTAAGCTCCTACGAGCAGTACTTC. It yields the protein CSADRLSSYEQYF.

This clonotype was recorded at least ten times. This sequence joins TRBV9 and TRBJ1-2, with 8 nucleotides matching TRBD1. CDR3 length: 13 amino acids. Germline-derived CDR1 and CDR2 are SGDLS and YYNGEE. The trim removed 4 bases at V and 4 bases at J, leaving 3 bases unmatched. CDR3 protein: CASSTTGGYGYTF. CDR3 DNA sequence: TGTGCCAGCAGCACAACAGGGGGCTATGGCTACACCTTC.

The V call is TRBV7-9, the J call TRBJ1-5; maybe TRBD1 (5 bases). The length of the CDR3 is 14 residues. The germline gives CDR1 SEHNR, CDR2 FQNEAQ (reference sequence). V dropped 5 bases and J dropped 11 bases, with 19 bases sitting between them. CDR3 in DNA: TGTGCCAGCAGCGCGACAGAAGGACGGGCAGCCCAGCATTTT. It encodes CASSATEGRAAQHF.

The V and J genes are TRBV6-1 and TRBJ2-5, with D maybe TRBD1 (5 bases). The CDR3 is 13 amino acids. Trimming shortened V by 5 bases and J by 6 bases, and 13 bases separated the two germline ends. The germline V gene has CDR1 MNHNS and CDR2 SASEGT. CDR3 in amino acids: CASSPGHLQTQYF. CDR3 nucleotide sequence: TGTGCCAGCAGTCCTGGACATTTGCAGACCCAGTACTTC.

V is TRBV7-9 and J is TRBJ2-2, with D hard to call. This CDR3 is 13 amino acids long. Deletions cut 4 bases from V and 1 base from J, with 4 bases between. Germline assignment: CDR1 SEHNR and CDR2 FQNEAQ (reference sequence). CDR3 sequence (DNA): TGTGCCAGCAGCTCTGTGAACACCGGGGAGCTGTTTTTT. Translating it yields CASSSVNTGELFF.

The J gene is TRBJ2-1, the V gene TRBV2; no definite D call. V was trimmed by 6 bases and J by 0 bases, leaving 9 bases between them. This CDR3 contains 14 residues. From germline, CDR1 is SNHLY and CDR2 FYNNEI. The CDR3 loop reads CASRSSGSYNEQFF. In nucleotides, the CDR3 is TGTGCCAGCAGGAGCTCTGGCTCCTACAATGAGCAGTTCTTC.

Comment on this clonotype: Its ends do not fully match the called genes, so a read error is possible. The DNA for the CDR3 is TGTGCCAGTGCGGACAGAAGCACAAATACGCAGTATTTT. Translation gives CASADRSTNTQYF. This chain links TRBV2 with TRBJ2-3, with a tentative D call TRBD1 (6 bases). This CDR3 contains 13 residues. Germline CDR1 SNHLY, CDR2 FYNNEI.

The chain has TRBV29-1 and TRBJ2-2; D is uncertain. The CDR3 loop spans 11 amino acids. V lost 5 bases and J 5 bases, leaving 6 bases between the germline ends. The germline CDR1 and CDR2 sequences are SQVTM and ANQGSEA. CDR3 nucleotide sequence: TGCAGCGTTCCAGGTACCGGGGAGCTGTTTTTT. This gives the protein CSVPGTGELFF.

This rearrangement joins TRBV5-1 to TRBJ2-3; the D gene is possibly TRBD2 (5 bases). V lost 1 base to trimming and J lost 2 bases, with 11 bases between them. The CDR3 consists of 15 residues. Germline V lookup: CDR1 SGHRS, CDR2 YFSETQ. This CDR3 reads CASSLSPGSTDTQYF. For the CDR3, the DNA is TGCGCCAGCAGCTTGTCTCCGGGGTCCACAGATACGCAGTATTTT.

This clonotype came up once. The chain carries TRBV5-1 and TRBJ1-1; a weak D match, TRBD1 (6 bases). This CDR3 comprises 16 residues. Trimming pared 1 base from V and 4 bases from J, leaving 17 bases between. Germline V gives CDR1 SGHRS, CDR2 YFSETQ. CDR3 in DNA: TGCGCCAGCAGCTTGATATGGGGGGGCTTTGGCACTGAAGCTTTCTTT. This codes for CASSLIWGGFGTEAFF. The full variable domain, with the rest looked up from reference TRBV5-1 and TRBJ1-1, is KAGVTQTPRYLIKTRGQQVTLSCSPISGHRSVSWYQQTPGQGLQFLFEYFSETQRNKGNFPGRFSGRQFSNSRSEMNVSTLELGDSALYLCASSLIWGGFGTEAFFGQGTRLTVV.